This TCR beta chain was retrieved from a study of OX40 agonist ivuxolimab in advanced cancers. A few counts support this clone. As yet, its antigen is unknown. This CDR3 has 15 amino acids. In germline, CDR1 is SGHKS, CDR2 YYEKEE (reference sequence). The germline V and J ends were trimmed by 2 bases and 3 bases, with 12 bases remaining between them. Overall study findings and caveats: Clonal expansion was among the lowest in partial responders at 0.1-3.0 mg/kg, especially CD8+. More expanded clones were seen, on average, in CD8+ T cells than in CD4+.

Assay: immunoSEQ multiplex PCR; the TCRdb copy retains only in-frame clones and omits some. The repertoire holds tens of thousands of clones, more than 75% seen once, with about 3.8% in the top ten. Sequenced here: CD4+ or CD8+ T cells sorted from blood, sampled in a trial of the OX40 agonist ivuxolimab. The chain uses TRBV5-5 and TRBJ2-1; the D gene is possibly TRBD2 (7 bases). This receptor was identified in an adult with an advanced solid tumor such as melanoma, head and neck, liver or kidney cancer. The CDR3 DNA follows: TGTGCCAGCAGCTTACTGGGGGGGCACTACAATGAGCAGTTCTTC. Protein product: CASSLLGGHYNEQFF. The variable domain in full, completed from reference TRBV5-5 and TRBJ2-1, reads DAGVTQSPTHLIKTRGQQVTLRCSPISGHKSVSWYQQVLGQGPQFIFQYYEKEERGRGNFPDRFSARQFPNYSSELNVNALLLGDSALYLCASSLLGGHYNEQFFGPGTRLTVL.